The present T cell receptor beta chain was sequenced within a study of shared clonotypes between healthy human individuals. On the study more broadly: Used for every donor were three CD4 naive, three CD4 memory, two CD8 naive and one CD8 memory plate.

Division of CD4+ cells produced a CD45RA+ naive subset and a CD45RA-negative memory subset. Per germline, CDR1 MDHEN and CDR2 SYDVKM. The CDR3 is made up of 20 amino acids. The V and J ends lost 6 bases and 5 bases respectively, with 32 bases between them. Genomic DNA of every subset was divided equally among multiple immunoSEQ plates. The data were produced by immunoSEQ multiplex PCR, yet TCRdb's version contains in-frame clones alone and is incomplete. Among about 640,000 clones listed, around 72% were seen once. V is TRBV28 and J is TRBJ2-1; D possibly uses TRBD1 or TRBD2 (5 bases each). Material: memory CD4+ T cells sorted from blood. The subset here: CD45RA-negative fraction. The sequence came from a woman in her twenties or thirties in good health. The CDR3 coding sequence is TGTGCCAGCAGACCCAAGCCCGGGACCGCGTCGTTATTAGGGAACAATGAGCAGTTCTTC. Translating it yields CASRPKPGTASLLGNNEQFF. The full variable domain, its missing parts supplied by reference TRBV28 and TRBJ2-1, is DVKVTQSSRYLVKRTGEKVFLECVQDMDHENMFWYRQDPGLGLRLIYFSYDVKMKEKGDIPEGYSVSREKKERFSLILESASTNQTSMYLCASRPKPGTASLLGNNEQFFGPGTRLTVL.